A single sample is the source of the 14 T cell receptor beta chains below, sequenced in a study of vaccination and CD4 T cells after COVID-19. Sequencing of cultured CD4+ T cell DNA used the Oncomine TCR Beta short-read assay. TCRdb redid the calling of the PCR reads with MiXCR, one entry per CDR3 protein. This repertoire shows some 6,600 distinct CDR3 sequences, over 20% found once; its top ten account for 27%. Treatment defined: roughly ten-day PBMC culture with coronavirus spike peptide pools or control peptides (ViraFEST assay). These TCRs are of unknown antigen specificity. Source: CD4+ T cells from blood, cultured in vitro, taken after SARS-CoV-2 vaccination. The receptors were gathered from a human donor who had recovered from COVID-19.

This clonotype was counted a few times. This rearrangement joins TRBV27 to TRBJ2-3; no definite D call. V lost 6 bases to trimming and J lost 7 bases, with 14 bases between them. From germline, CDR1 is MNHEY and CDR2 SMNVEV (reference sequence). The CDR3 runs to 13 residues. DNA of the CDR3: TGTGCCAGCAGAGGCAGTTTCACGAATACGCAGTATTTT. This sequence encodes CASRGSFTNTQYF.

This clonotype is medium-sized in the sample. The gene calls are TRBV7-8 and TRBJ2-7, with a tentative D call TRBD1 (5 bases). CDR3 length: 15 amino acids. The V gene's germline CDR1 is SGHVS and CDR2 FQNEAQ. Deletions cut 1 base from V and 2 bases from J, with 12 bases between. The CDR3 nucleotides read TGTGCCAGCAGCTTAGGGTGGCAGGGAACCTACGAGCAGTACTTC. This sequence encodes CASSLGWQGTYEQYF.

On this clonotype: The junction departs from the called germline gene at one end, perhaps through a read error. The chain recombines TRBV7-7 with TRBJ2-1, with D uncertain. CDR3 length: 15 amino acids. The germline V gene encodes CDR1 SSHAT and CDR2 FNYEAQ (reference sequence). CDR3 bases: TGTGCTAGCAGCCCCGTCCACGGACGGGTCAATGAGCAGTTCTTC. Protein sequence: CASSPVHGRVNEQFF.

This clonotype is judged medium-sized. The genes are TRBV20-1 and TRBJ2-7; D is possibly TRBD2 (6 bases). This CDR3 is built from 12 residues. From germline, CDR1 is DFQATT and CDR2 SNEGSKA (reference sequence). The V end lost 6 bases, the J end lost 3 bases, and 12 bases lay between the germline ends. The CDR3 here is CSAHGGIYEQYF. In nucleotides, the CDR3 is TGCAGTGCACACGGAGGGATCTACGAGCAGTACTTC.

This clonotype turned up a few times. This chain connects TRBV19 to TRBJ2-7, with 8 bases identical to TRBD1. Trimming at V came to 5 bases and at J to 5 bases, leaving 17 bases not matched to a gene. Per germline, CDR1 LNHDA and CDR2 SQIVND (reference sequence). The CDR3 is made up of 17 amino acids. CDR3 sequence (DNA): TGTGCCAGTAGTCCCATCCGGACAGGGAGCCAAAAGGACGAGCAGTACTTC. Its translation: CASSPIRTGSQKDEQYF.

This clonotype is medium-sized. V is TRBV6-5 and J is TRBJ2-5, with 16 bases aligning to TRBD2. V trimming: 2 bases; J trimming: 5 bases; junction bases outside the gene matches: 8. In germline, CDR1 is MNHEY, CDR2 SVGAGI. This CDR3 spans 18 amino acids. CDR3 nucleotide sequence: TGTGCCAGCAGTTACGCCGGGACTAGCGGGAGGGCCGGTGAGACCCAGTACTTC. Its protein product is CASSYAGTSGRAGETQYF.

The J gene is TRBJ2-1, the V gene TRBV6-1; TRBD2 aligns across 15 bases. The trim removed 7 bases at V and 6 bases at J, leaving 4 bases unmatched. This CDR3 comprises 15 residues. CDR1 MNHNS and CDR2 SASEGT come from the germline V gene. The CDR3 reads CASIWTSGGANEQFF. The CDR3 DNA sequence: TGTGCCAGCATTTGGACTAGCGGGGGGGCCAATGAGCAGTTCTTC.

This clonotype has more than one count but fewer than ten. The chain is built from TRBV11-2 and TRBJ1-6; 12 bases map to TRBD1. The germline V gene encodes CDR1 SGHAT and CDR2 FQNNGV. The junction had 4 bases not matched to a gene; V was cut back by 4 bases and J by 9 bases. The length of the CDR3 is 15 residues. Here the CDR3 reads CASSSGTGGPSPLHF. CDR3 nucleotide sequence: TGTGCCAGCAGCTCTGGGACAGGGGGCCCTTCACCCCTCCACTTT.

A note on this clonotype: The germline gene is not matched at one end of the junction; a read error may be the cause. The CDR3 protein is CSAAAPPITSVSSTDAQYF. The DNA for the CDR3 is TGCAGTGCTGCAGCACCGCCTATAACTAGCGTGTCTAGCACAGATGCGCAGTATTTT. V usage is TRBV20-1 and J usage is TRBJ2-3; 7 bases fit TRBD2. The CDR3 contains 19 residues. CDR1 is DFQATT and CDR2 is SNEGSKA in the germline V gene (reference sequence).

By share of the sample, this clonotype is medium-sized. The rearrangement joins TRBV6-1 to TRBJ2-7, with D uncertain. The CDR3 covers 16 residues. Between the trimmed V and J ends, which lost 7 bases and 0 bases, there was a span of 19 bases. The germline CDR1 and CDR2 sequences are MNHNS and SASEGT. CDR3 nucleotide sequence: TGTGCCAGCACTCGGCCCGGCGCCTCAAGCTCCTACGAGCAGTACTTC. Encoded protein: CASTRPGASSSYEQYF.

This clonotype was observed a single time. The gene calls are TRBV19 and TRBJ1-1, with 7 positions matching TRBD1. Germline-derived CDR1 and CDR2 are LNHDA and SQIVND (reference sequence). The CDR3 is made up of 15 amino acids. With 6 bases clipped from V and 6 bases from J, the junction kept 13 bases outside the gene matches. The CDR3 sequence: CASRKYSDRTAEAFF. The CDR3 DNA reads TGTGCCAGTAGGAAGTACTCGGACAGGACGGCTGAAGCTTTCTTT. Using reference TRBV19 and TRBJ1-1 for the parts outside the CDR3, the full variable domain is DGGITQSPKYLFRKEGQNVTLSCEQNLNHDAMYWYRQDPGQGLRLIYYSQIVNDFQKGDIAEGYSVSREKKESFPLTVTSAQKNPTAFYLCASRKYSDRTAEAFFGQGTRLTVV.

The chain is built from TRBV27 and TRBJ2-1; 11 bases align to TRBD2. V dropped 4 bases and J dropped 11; count of bases not matched to a gene: 4. CDR1 is MNHEY and CDR2 is SMNVEV in the germline V gene (reference sequence). The CDR3 is 13 residues long. The CDR3 DNA reads TGTGCCAGCAGTTCCTTGACTAGCGGGAAGCAGTTCTTC. As protein: CASSSLTSGKQFF.

The rearrangement joins TRBV5-1 to TRBJ1-2; 11 positions agree with TRBD1. Germline CDR1 reads SGHRS; CDR2 reads YFSETQ. V lost 0 bases to trimming and J lost 6 bases; unmatched junction nucleotides: 1. The CDR3 has 14 residues. CDR3 sequence reads: CASSLGDRGNGYTF. The CDR3 coding sequence is TGCGCCAGCAGCTTGGGGGACAGGGGGAATGGCTACACCTTC.

V usage is TRBV29-1 and J usage is TRBJ2-1; 12 positions agree with TRBD1. The CDR3 totals 12 residues. In germline, CDR1 is SQVTM, CDR2 ANQGSEA. J gave up 9 bases and V 6 bases, and 3 bases lay outside the gene matches. The CDR3 here is CSVGDRGLEQFF. Written as DNA, the CDR3 is TGCAGCGTGGGGGACAGGGGGCTTGAGCAGTTCTTC.